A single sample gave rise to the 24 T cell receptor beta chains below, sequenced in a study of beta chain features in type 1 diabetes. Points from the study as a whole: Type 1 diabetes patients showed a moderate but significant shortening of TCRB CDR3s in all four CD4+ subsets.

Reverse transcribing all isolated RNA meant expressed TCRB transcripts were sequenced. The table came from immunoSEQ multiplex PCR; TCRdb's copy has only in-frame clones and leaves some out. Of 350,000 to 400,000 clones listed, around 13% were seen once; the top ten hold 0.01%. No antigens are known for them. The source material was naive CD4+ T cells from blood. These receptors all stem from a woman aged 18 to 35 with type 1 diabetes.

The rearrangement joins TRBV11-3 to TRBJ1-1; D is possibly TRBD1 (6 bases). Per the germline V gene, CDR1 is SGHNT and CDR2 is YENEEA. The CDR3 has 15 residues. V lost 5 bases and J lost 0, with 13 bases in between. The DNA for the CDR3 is TGTGCCAGCAGCCTCTCACAGGGTATGAACACTGAAGCTTTCTTT. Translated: CASSLSQGMNTEAFF. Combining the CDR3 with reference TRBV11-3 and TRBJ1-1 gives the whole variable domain EAGVVQSPRYKIIEKKQPVAFWCNPISGHNTLYWYLQNLGQGPELLIRYENEEAVDDSQLPKDRFSAERLKGVDSTLKIQPAELGDSAVYLCASSLSQGMNTEAFFGQGTRLTVV.

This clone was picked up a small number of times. CDR3 nucleotides: TGTGCCAGCTCGCCCCGGGAGGGCTCTGGAAACACCATATATTTT. It is translated as CASSPREGSGNTIYF. This sequence joins TRBV18 and TRBJ1-3; D unresolved. The germline V gene encodes CDR1 KGHSH and CDR2 LQKENI. CDR3 length equals 15 residues. V lost 6 bases and J lost 0, with 12 bases in between.

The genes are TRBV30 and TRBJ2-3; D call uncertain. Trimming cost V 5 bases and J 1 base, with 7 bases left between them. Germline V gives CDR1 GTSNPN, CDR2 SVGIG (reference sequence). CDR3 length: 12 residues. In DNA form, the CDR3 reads TGTGCCTGGGCCCCGGGCACAGATACGCAGTATTTT. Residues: CAWAPGTDTQYF. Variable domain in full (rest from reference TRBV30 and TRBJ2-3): SQTIHQWPATLVQPVGSPLSLECTVEGTSNPNLYWYRQAAGRGLQLLFYSVGIGQISSEVPQNLSASRPQDRQFILSSKKLLLSDSGFYLCAWAPGTDTQYFGPGTRLTVL.

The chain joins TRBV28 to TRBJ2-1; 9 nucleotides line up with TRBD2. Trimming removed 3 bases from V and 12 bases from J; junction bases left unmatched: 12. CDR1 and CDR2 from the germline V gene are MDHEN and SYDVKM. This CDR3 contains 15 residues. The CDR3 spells CASSLGASGIPAQFF. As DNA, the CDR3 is TGTGCCAGCAGTTTGGGGGCTAGCGGGATTCCGGCGCAGTTCTTC.

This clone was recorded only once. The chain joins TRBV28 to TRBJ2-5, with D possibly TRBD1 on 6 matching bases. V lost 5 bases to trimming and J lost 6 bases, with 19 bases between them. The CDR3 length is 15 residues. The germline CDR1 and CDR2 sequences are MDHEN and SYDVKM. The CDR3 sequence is CASSPIQGNVKTQYF. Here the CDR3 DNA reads TGTGCCAGCAGTCCGATACAGGGAAATGTGAAGACCCAGTACTTC.

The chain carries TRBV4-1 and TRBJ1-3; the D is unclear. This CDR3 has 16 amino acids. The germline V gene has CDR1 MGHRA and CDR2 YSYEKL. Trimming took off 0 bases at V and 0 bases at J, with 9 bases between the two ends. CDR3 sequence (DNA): TGCGCCAGCAGCCAAGATGCGCCTTCCTCTGGAAACACCATATATTTT. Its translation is CASSQDAPSSGNTIYF.

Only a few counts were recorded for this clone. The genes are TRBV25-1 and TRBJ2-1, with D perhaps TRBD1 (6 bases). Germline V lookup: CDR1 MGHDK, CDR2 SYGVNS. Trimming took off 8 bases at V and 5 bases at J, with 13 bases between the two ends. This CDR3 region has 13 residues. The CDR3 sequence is CASGRQENNEQFF. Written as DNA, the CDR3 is TGTGCCAGCGGGCGACAGGAGAACAATGAGCAGTTCTTC.

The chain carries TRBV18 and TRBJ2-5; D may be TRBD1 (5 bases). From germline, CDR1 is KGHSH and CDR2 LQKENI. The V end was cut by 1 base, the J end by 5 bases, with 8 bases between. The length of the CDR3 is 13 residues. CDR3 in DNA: TGTGCCAGCTCACCACGGACATGGGAGACCCAGTACTTC. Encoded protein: CASSPRTWETQYF.

The CDR3 loop is CASSPQGSNQPQHF. The CDR3 DNA reads TGTGCCAGCAGCCCGCAGGGGAGCAATCAGCCCCAGCATTTT. This chain uses TRBV5-6 with TRBJ1-5, with D possibly TRBD1 on 6 matching bases. The CDR3 is 14 residues long. Trimming cost V 4 bases and J 1 base, with 9 bases left between them. Looked up from germline, CDR1 is SGHDT and CDR2 is YYEEEE.

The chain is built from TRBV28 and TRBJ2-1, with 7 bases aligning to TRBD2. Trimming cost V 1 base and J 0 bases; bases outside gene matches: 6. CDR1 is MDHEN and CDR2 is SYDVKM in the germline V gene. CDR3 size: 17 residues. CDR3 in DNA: TGTGCCAGCAGTTTATTTCGCCTAGCGGACTCCTACAATGAGCAGTTCTTC. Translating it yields CASSLFRLADSYNEQFF.

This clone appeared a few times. CDR3 bases: TGCGCCAGCAGCTTGGACAGTGGAAATGAGCAGTTCTTC. Translating gives CASSLDSGNEQFF. The chain couples TRBV5-1 to TRBJ2-1; D is ambiguous. CDR3 size: 13 residues. Trimming left V 0 bases short and J 7 bases short, with 8 bases between. Germline V lookup: CDR1 SGHRS, CDR2 YFSETQ.

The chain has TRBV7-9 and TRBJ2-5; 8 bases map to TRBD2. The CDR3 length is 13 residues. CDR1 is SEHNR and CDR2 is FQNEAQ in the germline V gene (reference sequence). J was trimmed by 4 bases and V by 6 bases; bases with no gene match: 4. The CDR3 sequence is CASSREGGETQYF. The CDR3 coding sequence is TGTGCCAGCAGTCGGGAGGGGGGAGAGACCCAGTACTTC.

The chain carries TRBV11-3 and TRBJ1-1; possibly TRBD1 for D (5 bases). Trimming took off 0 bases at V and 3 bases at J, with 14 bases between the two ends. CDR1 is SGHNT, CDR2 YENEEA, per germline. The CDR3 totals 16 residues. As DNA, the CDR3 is TGTGCCAGCAGCTTAGATAATTGGGCAGGGTACACTGAAGCTTTCTTT. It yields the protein CASSLDNWAGYTEAFF.

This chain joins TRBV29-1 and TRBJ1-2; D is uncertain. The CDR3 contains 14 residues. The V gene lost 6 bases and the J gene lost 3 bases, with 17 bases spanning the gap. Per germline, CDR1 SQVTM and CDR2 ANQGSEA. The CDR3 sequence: CSVAPGQLHYGYTF. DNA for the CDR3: TGCAGCGTGGCCCCGGGTCAATTACACTATGGCTACACCTTC. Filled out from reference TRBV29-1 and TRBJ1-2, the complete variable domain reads SAVISQKPSRDICQRGTSLTIQCQVDSQVTMMFWYRQQPGQSLTLIATANQGSEATYESGFVIDKFPISRPNLTFSTLTVSNMSPEDSSIYLCSVAPGQLHYGYTFGSGTRLTVV.

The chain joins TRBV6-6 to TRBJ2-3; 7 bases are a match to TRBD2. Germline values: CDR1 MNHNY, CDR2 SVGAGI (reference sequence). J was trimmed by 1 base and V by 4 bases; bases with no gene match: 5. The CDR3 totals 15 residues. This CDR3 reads CASSSETSGTDTQYF. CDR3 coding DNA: TGTGCCAGCAGTTCGGAAACTAGCGGCACAGATACGCAGTATTTT.

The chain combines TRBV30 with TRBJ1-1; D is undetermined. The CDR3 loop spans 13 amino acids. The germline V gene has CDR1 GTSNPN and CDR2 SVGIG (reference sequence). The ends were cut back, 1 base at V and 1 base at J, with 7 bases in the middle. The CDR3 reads CAWSGGQNTEAFF. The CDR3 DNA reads TGTGCCTGGAGTGGCGGCCAGAACACTGAAGCTTTCTTT.

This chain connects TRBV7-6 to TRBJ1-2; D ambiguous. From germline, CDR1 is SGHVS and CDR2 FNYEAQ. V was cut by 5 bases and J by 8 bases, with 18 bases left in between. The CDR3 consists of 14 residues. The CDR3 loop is CASSQIRNSYGYTF. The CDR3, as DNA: TGTGCCAGCAGCCAAATTAGAAACAGTTACGGCTACACCTTC.

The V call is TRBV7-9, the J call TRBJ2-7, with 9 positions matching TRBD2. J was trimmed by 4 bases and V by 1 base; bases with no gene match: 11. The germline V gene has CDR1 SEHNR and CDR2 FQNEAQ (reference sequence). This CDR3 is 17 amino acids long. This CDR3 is CASSLVPLAGKLYEQYF. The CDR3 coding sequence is TGTGCCAGCAGCTTAGTCCCTCTAGCGGGGAAGTTATACGAGCAGTACTTC. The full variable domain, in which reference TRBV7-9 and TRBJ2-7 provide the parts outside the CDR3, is DTGVSQNPRHKITKRGQNVTFRCDPISEHNRLYWYRQTLGQGPEFLTYFQNEAQLEKSRLLSDRFSAERPKGSFSTLEIQRTEQGDSAMYLCASSLVPLAGKLYEQYFGPGTRLTVT.

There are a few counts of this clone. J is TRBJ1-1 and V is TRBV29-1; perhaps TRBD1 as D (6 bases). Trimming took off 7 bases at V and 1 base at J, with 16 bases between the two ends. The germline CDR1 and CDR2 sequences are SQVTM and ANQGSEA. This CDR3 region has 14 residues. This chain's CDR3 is CSAKDLTGNTEAFF. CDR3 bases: TGCAGCGCAAAAGACCTGACAGGGAACACTGAAGCTTTCTTT.

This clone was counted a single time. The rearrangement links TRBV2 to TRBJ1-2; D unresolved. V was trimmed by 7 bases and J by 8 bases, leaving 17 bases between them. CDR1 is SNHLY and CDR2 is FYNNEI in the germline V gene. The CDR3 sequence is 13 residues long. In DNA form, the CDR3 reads TGTGCCAGCATACGGGATCGACCGGAGGGCTACACCTTC. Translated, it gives CASIRDRPEGYTF. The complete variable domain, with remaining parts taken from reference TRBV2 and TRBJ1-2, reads EPEVTQTPSHQVTQMGQEVILRCVPISNHLYFYWYRQILGQKVEFLVSFYNNEISEKSEIFDDQFSVERPDGSNFTLKIRSTKLEDSAMYFCASIRDRPEGYTFGSGTRLTVV.

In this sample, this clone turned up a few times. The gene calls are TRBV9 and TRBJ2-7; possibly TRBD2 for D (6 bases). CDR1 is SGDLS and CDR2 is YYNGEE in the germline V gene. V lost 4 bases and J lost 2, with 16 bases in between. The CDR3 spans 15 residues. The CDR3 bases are TGTGCCAGCAGCCTAGAGGGAGGTTCCACCTACGAGCAGTACTTC. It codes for CASSLEGGSTYEQYF.

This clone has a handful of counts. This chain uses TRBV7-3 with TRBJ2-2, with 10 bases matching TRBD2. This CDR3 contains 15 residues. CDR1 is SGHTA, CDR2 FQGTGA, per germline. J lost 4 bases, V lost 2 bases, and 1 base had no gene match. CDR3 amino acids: CASSLGLAATGELFF. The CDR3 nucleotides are TGTGCCAGCAGCTTAGGACTAGCGGCCACCGGGGAGCTGTTTTTT. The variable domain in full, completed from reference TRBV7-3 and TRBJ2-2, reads GAGVSQTPSNKVTEKGKYVELRCDPISGHTALYWYRQSLGQGPEFLIYFQGTGAADDSGLPNDRFFAVRPEGSVSTLKIQRTERGDSAVYLCASSLGLAATGELFFGEGSRLTVL.

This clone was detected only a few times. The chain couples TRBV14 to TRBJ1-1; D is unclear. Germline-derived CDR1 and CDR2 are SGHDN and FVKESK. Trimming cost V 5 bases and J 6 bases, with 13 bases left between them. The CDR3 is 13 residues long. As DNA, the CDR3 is TGTGCCAGCAGCTGGGGAGGGTCCGCTGAAGCTTTCTTT. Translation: CASSWGGSAEAFF.

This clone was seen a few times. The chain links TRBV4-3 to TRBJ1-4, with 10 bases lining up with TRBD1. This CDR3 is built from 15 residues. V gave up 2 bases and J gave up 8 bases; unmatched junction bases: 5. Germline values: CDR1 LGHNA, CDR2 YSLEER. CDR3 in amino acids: CASSQKGTGDEKLFF. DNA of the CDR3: TGCGCCAGCAGCCAAAAGGGGACAGGGGACGAAAAACTGTTTTTT.